A single sample gave rise to the 3 T cell receptor beta chains below, sequenced in a study of blood T cells in healthy people across ages. Sample-barcoded 5' priming and a J-beta primer mix drove a second PCR of about 6 to 11 cycles. From the 5' RACE reads, TCRdb called clonotypes with MiXCR, one entry per CDR3 protein. The repertoire holds fewer than 2 million distinct CDR3 sequences, with roughly two fifths as singletons. The sequenced sample consisted of blood. The receptor set was obtained from a human donor in good health.

This chain joins TRBV29-1 and TRBJ1-1; a possible D gene is TRBD1 (6 bases). The length of the CDR3 is 14 residues. V gave up 4 bases and J gave up 5 bases, with 17 bases separating them. CDR1 and CDR2 (germline): SQVTM, ANQGSEA. The CDR3 spells CSVGAGAIFTEAFF. The DNA of the CDR3 is TGCAGCGTTGGGGCAGGGGCGATATTTACTGAAGCTTTCTTT.

The sample holds a few counts of this clonotype. The gene calls are TRBV6-6 and TRBJ1-2, with D hard to call. CDR3 length equals 13 residues. Germline-derived CDR1 and CDR2 are MNHNY and SVGAGI (reference sequence). V gave up 11 bases and J gave up 6 bases, with 19 bases separating them. The CDR3: CAVYTHGVHGYTF. In DNA form, the CDR3 reads TGTGCCGTATACACCCACGGGGTTCATGGCTACACCTTC.

This clonotype has more than one count but fewer than ten. The chain uses TRBV6-1 and TRBJ2-5; D is ambiguous. V was clipped by 6 bases and J by 11 bases, with 16 bases between them. The CDR3 sequence is 12 residues long. Germline V gives CDR1 MNHNS, CDR2 SASEGT. The CDR3 protein is CASRRTLVEQYF. The CDR3 DNA reads TGTGCCAGCAGGCGCACCCTAGTGGAGCAGTACTTC.